This TCR beta chain was documented in a study of OX40 agonist ivuxolimab in advanced cancers. Study-wide background: A partial response was reached by three patients: one with hepatocellular carcinoma and two with cutaneous melanoma. General study points: There were, on average, more expanded clones in CD8+ T cells than in CD4+.

This clone was detected a few times. What it recognizes is unknown. Collection of blood occurred at baseline, at cycle 4 day 1, and at cycle 7 day 1. Per the germline V gene, CDR1 is MDHEN and CDR2 is SYDVKM. V was pared by 8 bases and J by 6 bases, with 3 bases of the junction left unmatched. The CDR3 is made up of 12 amino acids. The repertoire was sequenced with immunoSEQ multiplex PCR; TCRdb's copy has only in-frame clones and lacks some. The table lists some 19,000 clones, more than 80% of them singletons. The source material was CD4+ or CD8+ T cells sorted from blood, sampled in a trial of the OX40 agonist ivuxolimab. This TCR came from an adult with an advanced solid tumor such as melanoma, head and neck, liver or kidney cancer. The chain carries TRBV28 and TRBJ2-1, with 8 bases lining up with TRBD1. The CDR3 region has the DNA TGTGCCAGCGGACAGGGTCTCAATGAGCAGTTCTTC. As protein: CASGQGLNEQFF.